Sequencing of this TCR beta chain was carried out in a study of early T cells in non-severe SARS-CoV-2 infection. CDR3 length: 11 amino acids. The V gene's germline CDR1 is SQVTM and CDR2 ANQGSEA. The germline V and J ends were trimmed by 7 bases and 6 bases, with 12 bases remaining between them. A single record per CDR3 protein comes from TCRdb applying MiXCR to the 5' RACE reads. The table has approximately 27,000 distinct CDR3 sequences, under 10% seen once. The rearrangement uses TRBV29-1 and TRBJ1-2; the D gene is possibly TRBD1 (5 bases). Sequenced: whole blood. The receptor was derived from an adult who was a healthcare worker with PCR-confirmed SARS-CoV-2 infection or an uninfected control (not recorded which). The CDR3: CSGISGNGYTF. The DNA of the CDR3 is TGCAGCGGGATATCAGGGAATGGCTACACCTTC.